This TCR beta chain was obtained from a study of Graves' ophthalmopathy and Graves' hyperthyroidism. The sample holds many counts of this clonotype. This CDR3 region has 11 residues. The V gene lost 9 bases and the J gene lost 0 bases, with 5 bases spanning the gap. Germline CDR1 is MNHNS and CDR2 is SASEGT. Recruitment covered hyperthyroidism patients aged 18 to 65 whose new diagnosis was of under 2 months' duration. Other autoimmune diseases, uncontrolled infections, pregnancy or lactation ruled patients out of participation. A volume of 10 ml of fresh peripheral blood supplied the PBMCs. CDR3 regions of TCR beta were amplified from RNA transcripts. HTBI-primed first-round RT-PCR preceded second-round multiplex PCR. TCRdb recomputed calls from the multiplex PCR reads with MiXCR, one row per CDR3 protein. The sample holds 400,000 or so distinct CDR3 sequences, about 18% seen once.

This receptor was identified in an adult woman with stable Graves' hyperthyroidism. This sequence joins TRBV6-1 and TRBJ1-1, with D unclear. The sequenced sample consisted of peripheral blood. DNA of the CDR3: TGTGCCAGTGAGATGAACACTGAAGCTTTCTTT. Translating it yields CASEMNTEAFF.